Below are 17 T cell receptor beta chains sequenced from a single sample in a study of vaccination and CD4 T cells after COVID-19. At the Johns Hopkins FTIC core, DNA taken from cultured CD4+ T cells was sequenced by way of the Oncomine TCR Beta short-read assay. TCRdb itself ran the PCR reads through MiXCR, one entry per CDR3 protein. The data contain 16,000 or so distinct CDR3 sequences, 75% of them singletons. The antigens these receptors bind are not known. Treatment noted: roughly 10-day PBMC culture with coronavirus spike peptide pools or control peptides (ViraFEST assay). The sample consisted of CD4+ T cells from blood, cultured in vitro, taken after SARS-CoV-2 vaccination. Source of these receptors: a human donor who received a COVID-19 vaccine.

The chain recombines TRBV5-4 with TRBJ2-5; D might be TRBD1 (6 bases). Looked up from germline, CDR1 is SGHNT and CDR2 is YYREEE (reference sequence). V gave up 1 base and J gave up 1 base, with 11 bases separating them. CDR3 length: 15 residues. CDR3 region: CASSLRSDSQETQYF. The CDR3, as DNA: TGTGCCAGCAGCTTGAGGTCGGACAGCCAAGAGACCCAGTACTTC.

The chain uses TRBV11-3 and TRBJ2-6; 8 nucleotides line up with TRBD1. Trimming removed 5 bases from V and 0 bases from J; junction bases left unmatched: 12. The CDR3 consists of 19 residues. Germline CDR1 SGHNT, CDR2 YENEEA. For the CDR3, the DNA is TGTGCCAGCAGCCAGAGACAGGGGACTTGGGACTCTGGGGCCAACGTCCTGACTTTC. Its translation is CASSQRQGTWDSGANVLTF.

This clonotype appeared a few times. The chain is built from TRBV20-1 and TRBJ1-5, with a tentative D call TRBD1 (6 bases). The V gene's germline CDR1 is DFQATT and CDR2 SNEGSKA (reference sequence). V was cut by 2 bases and J by 7 bases, with 12 bases left in between. This CDR3 contains 13 residues. The DNA for the CDR3 is TGCAGTGCTAGACTTCAGGGGAGGCAGCCCCAGCATTTT. It is translated as CSARLQGRQPQHF.

This clonotype showed up just a few times. The V call is TRBV20-1, the J call TRBJ2-3; D possibly corresponds to TRBD1 (6 bases). This CDR3 contains 13 residues. Germline V gene sequence: CDR1 DFQATT, CDR2 SNEGSKA (reference sequence). V was clipped by 0 bases and J by 3 bases, with 7 bases between them. CDR3 loop: CSARERGTDTQYF. For the CDR3, the DNA is TGCAGTGCTAGAGAAAGGGGGACAGATACGCAGTATTTT.

The chain joins TRBV2 to TRBJ1-2, with D hard to call. The CDR3 extends over 16 amino acids. V lost 5 bases and J lost 2, with 18 bases in between. Germline V lookup: CDR1 SNHLY, CDR2 FYNNEI. DNA of the CDR3: TGTGCCAGCAGTATTATCGGAAGCGAGGAAAACTATGGCTACACCTTC. This sequence encodes CASSIIGSEENYGYTF.

The chain uses TRBV20-1 and TRBJ2-5; a weak D match, TRBD1 (6 bases). This CDR3 spans 14 amino acids. The V gene's germline CDR1 is DFQATT and CDR2 SNEGSKA (reference sequence). V was pared by 3 bases and J by 5 bases, with 16 bases between. This CDR3 is CSASSGLRGETQYF. In DNA, the CDR3 is TGCAGTGCTAGCTCGGGGTTGAGGGGGGAGACCCAGTACTTC.

As concerns this clonotype: A much larger clonotype is one base distant, so this may be a read error. This rearrangement joins TRBV12-3 or TRBV12-4 to TRBJ1-6; D remains unclear. CDR3 size: 18 residues. V was pared by 6 bases and J by 0 bases, with 18 bases between. Written as DNA, the CDR3 is TGTGCCAGCAGCAGAGCTGGGAACGGGAGCTCCTATAATTCACCCCTCCACTTT. It specifies CASSRAGNGSSYNSPLHF.

This sequence joins TRBV20-1 and TRBJ2-7; 8 nucleotides align to TRBD2. Germline loops: CDR1 DFQATT, CDR2 SNEGSKA (reference sequence). This CDR3 has 15 residues. Germline trimming cut 4 bases from V and 5 bases from J; bases unmatched to any gene: 13. The CDR3 DNA reads TGCAGTGCTACGGATGGGGCGGGGGGTTTCCACGAGCAGTACTTC. It specifies CSATDGAGGFHEQYF.

This clonotype qualifies as medium-sized. This sequence joins TRBV6-1 and TRBJ1-1; D gene ambiguous. CDR1 MNHNS and CDR2 SASEGT come from the germline V gene. The CDR3 consists of 13 residues. The V and J ends lost 5 bases and 1 base respectively, with 8 bases between them. In nucleotides, the CDR3 is TGTGCCAGCAGTAGGACCCGGAACACTGAAGCTTTCTTT. Amino acids: CASSRTRNTEAFF.

The rearrangement uses TRBV7-2 and TRBJ2-3; D is undetermined. Looked up from germline, CDR1 is SGHTA and CDR2 is FQGNSA. Trimming took 1 base from V and 0 from J, leaving 5 bases between them. This CDR3 has 14 residues. The CDR3 nucleotides read TGTGCCAGCAGCTTAGGTGCTAGCACAGATACGCAGTATTTT. Translating it yields CASSLGASTDTQYF.

The chain couples TRBV21-1 to TRBJ2-3; no DNA check was done on the table's D call, TRBD1. TRBV21-1 is reported as a pseudogene. The CDR3 totals 14 residues. The CDR3 DNA is TGTGCCAGCAGCAATGGACAGTGGGAAGATACGCAGTATTTT. Amino acids: CASSNGQWEDTQYF.

The table lists this clonotype with a count of one. V usage is TRBV30 and J usage is TRBJ1-5; D is possibly TRBD1 (6 bases). The CDR3 has 13 residues. The V gene lost 4 bases and the J gene lost 3 bases, with 10 bases spanning the gap. Germline CDR1 is GTSNPN and CDR2 is SVGIG (reference sequence). CDR3 sequence (DNA): TGTGCCTGGAAGGACAGTGACAATCAGCCCCAGCATTTT. It yields the protein CAWKDSDNQPQHF.

The rearrangement links TRBV7-8 to TRBJ2-7, with TRBD1 matching 10 bases. CDR3 size: 14 residues. The germline V gene encodes CDR1 SGHVS and CDR2 FQNEAQ. The trim removed 5 bases at V and 4 bases at J, leaving 5 bases unmatched. The CDR3 sequence: CASSLTGGEYEQYF. The CDR3 DNA sequence: TGTGCCAGCAGCCTGACAGGGGGCGAGTACGAGCAGTACTTC.

The rearrangement joins TRBV6-1 to TRBJ1-6, with D possibly TRBD1 on 5 matching bases. Trimming left V 7 bases short and J 7 bases short, with 14 bases between. CDR3 length: 14 residues. Germline-derived CDR1 and CDR2 are MNHNS and SASEGT. This chain's CDR3 is CASTSGTRNSPLHF. The CDR3, as DNA: TGTGCCAGCACCTCCGGGACGCGGAATTCACCCCTCCACTTT.

The gene calls are TRBV5-6 and TRBJ1-2; 7 bases align to TRBD1. The CDR3 sequence is 15 residues long. CDR1 SGHDT and CDR2 YYEEEE come from the germline V gene. The junction had 13 bases not matched to a gene; V was cut back by 7 bases and J by 4 bases. CDR3 sequence: CASFGNQGVGYGYTF. The CDR3 region has the DNA TGTGCCAGCTTCGGAAACCAGGGGGTCGGCTATGGCTACACCTTC. Variable domain in full (rest from reference TRBV5-6 and TRBJ1-2): DAGVTQSPTHLIKTRGQQVTLRCSPKSGHDTVSWYQQALGQGPQFIFQYYEEEERQRGNFPDRFSGHQFPNYSSELNVNALLLGDSALYLCASFGNQGVGYGYTFGSGTRLTVV.

The chain couples TRBV19 to TRBJ1-4; possible D gene TRBD1, 6 bases. Trimming cost V 9 bases and J 8 bases, with 10 bases left between them. Per the germline V gene, CDR1 is LNHDA and CDR2 is SQIVND (reference sequence). The CDR3 is 11 amino acids. For the CDR3, the DNA is TGTGCCAGAGGGGGAAAGGAAAAACTGTTTTTT. This codes for CARGGKEKLFF.

The chain recombines TRBV20-1 with TRBJ2-3; D is unresolved. With 8 bases removed from V and 4 bases from J, the gap between germline ends came to 10 bases. CDR3 length: 11 residues. In germline, CDR1 is DFQATT, CDR2 SNEGSKA (reference sequence). CDR3 protein: CSPRKADTQYF. The CDR3 DNA follows: TGCAGTCCACGGAAGGCAGATACGCAGTATTTT.